The rows below give T cell receptor beta chains drawn from one sample of a study of blood T cell repertoires in COVID-19. Assay: immunoSEQ multiplex PCR; the TCRdb copy retains only in-frame clones and omits some. Found here are approximately 15,000 clones, roughly 89% of them singletons; the top ten hold 15% to 20%. Input material: peripheral blood. The receptors shown here come from a human donor with active COVID-19. The donor label of this sample is uncertain. The CDR3 runs from the conserved cysteine through the conserved F or W. A D gene is named only where the DNA matches it firmly. Clone size is given for some rows only: seen once, a few or many times, or a class if the clone is expanded.

D,J,V,size,CDR3,DNA
TRBD1,TRBJ2-3,TRBV5-8,-,CASSFSLTGGTDTQYF,TGTGCCAGCAGCTTTTCGCTGACAGGGGGAACAGATACGCAGTATTTT
TRBD1,TRBJ1-1,TRBV9,-,CASSPTGVGTEAFF,TGTGCCAGCAGCCCAACAGGGGTAGGCACTGAAGCTTTCTTT
-,TRBJ2-1,TRBV5-4,-,CASSLGGYSYNEQFF,TGTGCCAGCAGCTTGGGAGGGTACTCCTACAATGAGCAGTTCTTC
-,TRBJ1-1,TRBV5-1,-,CASSLDRNTEAFF,TGCGCCAGCAGCCTAGATAGAAACACTGAAGCTTTCTTT
TRBD1,TRBJ1-2,TRBV13,few,CASSSRDRDFYGYTF,TGTGCCAGCAGCTCCCGGGACAGGGATTTCTATGGCTACACCTTC
-,TRBJ1-6,TRBV5-1,-,CASSLDRVNSPLHF,TGCGCCAGCAGCTTGGACAGGGTTAATTCACCCCTCCACTTT
TRBD1,TRBJ2-7,TRBV10-3,-,CAISEVTGGRDEQYF,TGTGCCATCAGTGAGGTAACAGGGGGAAGGGACGAGCAGTACTTC
TRBD1,TRBJ1-4,TRBV9,once,CASSAMTGGSTNEKLFF,TGTGCCAGCAGCGCCATGACAGGGGGCTCAACTAATGAAAAACTGTTTTTT
-,TRBJ1-5,TRBV4-1,-,CASSQDGGGKLRPQHF,TGCGCCAGCAGCCAAGATGGGGGAGGGAAACTTCGACCCCAGCATTTT
-,TRBJ2-3,TRBV2,-,CASSEGSFGTDTQYF,TGTGCCAGCAGTGAAGGTTCCTTTGGCACAGATACGCAGTATTTT
-,TRBJ1-5,TRBV6-2/TRBV6-3,-,CASSLMQLSNQPQHF,TGTGCCAGCAGTCTTATGCAGTTGAGCAATCAGCCCCAGCATTTT
-,TRBJ1-1,TRBV5-1,-,CASSPGVRNTEAFF,TGCGCCAGCAGCCCCGGGGTAAGGAACACTGAAGCTTTCTTT
TRBD1,TRBJ1-2,TRBV6-5,-,CASLKGQAQNGYTF,TGTGCCAGCTTGAAAGGACAGGCCCAAAATGGCTACACCTTC
TRBD2,TRBJ2-2,TRBV4-3,-,CASSQETSGRLNTGELFF,TGCGCCAGCAGCCAAGAAACTAGCGGGAGACTGAACACCGGGGAGCTGTTTTTT
TRBD2,TRBJ2-5,TRBV3-1/TRBV3-2,-,CASRLTSAQETQYF,TGTGCCAGCAGACTGACTAGCGCGCAAGAGACCCAGTACTTC
-,TRBJ2-7,TRBV7-2,once,CASSLRSQGIYEQYF,TGTGCCAGCAGCTTACGGTCCCAGGGTATCTACGAGCAGTACTTC
TRBD1,TRBJ2-1,TRBV4-1,-,CASSQEDRGGYQVSYNEQFF,TGCGCCAGCAGCCAAGAGGACAGGGGGGGGTACCAAGTCTCCTACAATGAGCAGTTCTTC
TRBD2,TRBJ2-3,TRBV13,-,CASSLGLAGGSTDTQYF,TGTGCCAGCAGCTTAGGACTGGCGGGGGGTTCCACAGATACGCAGTATTTT